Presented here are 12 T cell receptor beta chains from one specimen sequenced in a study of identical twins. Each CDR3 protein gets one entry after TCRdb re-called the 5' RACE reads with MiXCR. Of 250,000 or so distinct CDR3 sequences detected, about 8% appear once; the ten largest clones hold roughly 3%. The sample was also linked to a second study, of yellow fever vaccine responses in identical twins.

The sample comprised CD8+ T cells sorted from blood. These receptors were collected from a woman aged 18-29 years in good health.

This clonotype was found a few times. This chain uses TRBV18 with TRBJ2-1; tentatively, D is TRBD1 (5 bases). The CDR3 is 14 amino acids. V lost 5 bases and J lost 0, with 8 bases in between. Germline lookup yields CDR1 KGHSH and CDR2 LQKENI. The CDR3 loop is CASSSDTSYNEQFF. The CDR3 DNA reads TGTGCCAGCTCATCGGACACCTCCTACAATGAGCAGTTCTTC. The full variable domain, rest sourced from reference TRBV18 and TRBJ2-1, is NAGVMQNPRHLVRRRGQEARLRCSPMKGHSHVYWYRQLPEEGLKFMVYLQKENIIDESGMPKERFSAEFPKEGPSILRIQQVVRGDSAAYFCASSSDTSYNEQFFGPGTRLTVL.

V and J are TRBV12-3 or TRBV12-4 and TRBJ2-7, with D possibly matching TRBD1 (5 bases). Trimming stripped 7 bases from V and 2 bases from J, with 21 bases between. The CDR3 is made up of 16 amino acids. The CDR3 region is CASTIWSQTAPYEQYF. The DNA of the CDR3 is TGTGCCAGCACCATCTGGTCTCAGACAGCTCCCTACGAGCAGTACTTC.

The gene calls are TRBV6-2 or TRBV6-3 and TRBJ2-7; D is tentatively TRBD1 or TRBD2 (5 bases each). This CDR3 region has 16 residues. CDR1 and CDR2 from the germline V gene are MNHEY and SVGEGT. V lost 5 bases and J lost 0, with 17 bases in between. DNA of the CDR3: TGTGCCAGCAGTCCCCACTTGGGGGAGAGCTCCTACGAGCAGTACTTC. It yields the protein CASSPHLGESSYEQYF.

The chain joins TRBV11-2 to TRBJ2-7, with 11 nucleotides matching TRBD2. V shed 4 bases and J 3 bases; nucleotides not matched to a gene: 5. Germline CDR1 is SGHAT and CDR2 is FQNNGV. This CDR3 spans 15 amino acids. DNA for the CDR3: TGTGCCAGCAGCTCGAGACTAGCGGGGAACTACGAGCAGTACTTC. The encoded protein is CASSSRLAGNYEQYF.

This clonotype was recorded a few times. The CDR3 DNA sequence: TGTGCCAGCAGCTTAGTAGGGCCGTTGTACGAGCAGTACTTC. Translated: CASSLVGPLYEQYF. The V call is TRBV7-9, the J call TRBJ2-7, with D hard to call. The CDR3 sequence is 14 residues long. From germline, CDR1 is SEHNR and CDR2 FQNEAQ (reference sequence). Trimming pared 1 base from V and 4 bases from J, leaving 11 bases between.

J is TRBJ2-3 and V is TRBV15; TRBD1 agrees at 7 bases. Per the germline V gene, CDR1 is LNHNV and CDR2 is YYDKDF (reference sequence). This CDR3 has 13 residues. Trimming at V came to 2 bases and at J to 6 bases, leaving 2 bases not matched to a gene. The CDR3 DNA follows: TGTGCCACCAGCAGACCACAGGGGGATACGCAGTATTTT. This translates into CATSRPQGDTQYF.

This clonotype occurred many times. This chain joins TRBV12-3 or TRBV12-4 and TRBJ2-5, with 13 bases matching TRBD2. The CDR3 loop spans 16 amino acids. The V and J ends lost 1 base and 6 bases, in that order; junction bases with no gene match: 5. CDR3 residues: CASSLGTSGSGKTQYF. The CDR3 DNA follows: TGTGCCAGCAGTTTAGGGACTAGCGGGAGTGGAAAGACCCAGTACTTC.

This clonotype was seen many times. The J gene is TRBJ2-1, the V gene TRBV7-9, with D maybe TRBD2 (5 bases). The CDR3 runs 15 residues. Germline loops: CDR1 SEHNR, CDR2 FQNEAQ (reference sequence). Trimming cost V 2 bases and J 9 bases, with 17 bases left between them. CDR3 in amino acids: CASSLSLDAAGEQFF. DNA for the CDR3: TGTGCCAGCAGCTTATCACTAGACGCCGCAGGTGAGCAGTTCTTC.

The CDR3 coding sequence is TGTGCCAGCAGTTCGATCGGACTAGCGGGGGGGCCAATAGATACGCAGTATTTT. This sequence encodes CASSSIGLAGGPIDTQYF. V is TRBV6-5 and J is TRBJ2-3; the match to TRBD2 covers 15 bases. The germline V gene has CDR1 MNHEY and CDR2 SVGAGI. This CDR3 is 18 amino acids long. J gave up 5 bases and V 4 bases, and 10 bases lay outside the gene matches.

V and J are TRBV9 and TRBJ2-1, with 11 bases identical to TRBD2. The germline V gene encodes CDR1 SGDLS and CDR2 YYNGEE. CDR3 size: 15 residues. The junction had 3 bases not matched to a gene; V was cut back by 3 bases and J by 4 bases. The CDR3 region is CASSGSGGAYNEQFF. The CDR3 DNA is TGTGCCAGCAGCGGTAGCGGGGGGGCTTACAATGAGCAGTTCTTC.

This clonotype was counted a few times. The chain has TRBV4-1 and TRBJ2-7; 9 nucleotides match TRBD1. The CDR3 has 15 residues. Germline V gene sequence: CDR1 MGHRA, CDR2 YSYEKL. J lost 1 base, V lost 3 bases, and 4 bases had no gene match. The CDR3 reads CASSQRDRVSYEQYF. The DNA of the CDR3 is TGCGCCAGCAGCCAGAGGGACAGGGTTTCCTACGAGCAGTACTTC.

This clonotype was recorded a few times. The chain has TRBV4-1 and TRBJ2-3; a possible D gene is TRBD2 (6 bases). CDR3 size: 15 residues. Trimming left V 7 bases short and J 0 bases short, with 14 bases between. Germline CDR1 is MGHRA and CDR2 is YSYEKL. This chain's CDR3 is CASTPGVSSTDTQYF. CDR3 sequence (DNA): TGCGCCAGCACCCCGGGGGTTTCTAGCACAGATACGCAGTATTTT.